Listed below are T cell receptor beta chains from one sample, sequenced in a study of cytomegalovirus exposure and HLA in healthy donors. Clones were read by immunoSEQ multiplex PCR, and TCRdb kept only the in-frame ones, dropping some. Seen here are about 73,000 clones, 95% observed once, and the top ten hold less than 4%. Sample: PBMCs. The receptors originated from a man younger than 35 in good health and CMV-seronegative. CDR3s include the opening cysteine and the closing phenylalanine or tryptophan. The D gene is left open where the match is weak. The size of a clone is reported for some rows only, either as once, few or many, or as a class for expanded clones.

d_call: TRBD2
j_call: TRBJ2-1
v_call: TRBV7-3
clone_size: NA
cdr3_aa: CASSRSGGAAPNEQFF
cdr3_nt: TGTGCCAGCAGTCGGAGCGGGGGGGCAGCTCCCAATGAGCAGTTCTTC

d_call: NA
j_call: TRBJ2-5
v_call: TRBV5-1
clone_size: NA
cdr3_aa: CASSPGWEETQYF
cdr3_nt: TGCGCCAGCAGCCCGGGTTGGGAGGAGACCCAGTACTTC

d_call: NA
j_call: TRBJ2-2
v_call: TRBV7-9
clone_size: NA
cdr3_aa: CASSQTLVGGTGELFF
cdr3_nt: TGTGCCAGCAGTCAAACCTTAGTGGGGGGCACCGGGGAGCTGTTTTTT

d_call: NA
j_call: TRBJ2-7
v_call: TRBV27
clone_size: NA
cdr3_aa: CASSMWGRLYEQYF
cdr3_nt: TGTGCCAGCAGCATGTGGGGGCGGCTCTACGAGCAGTACTTC

d_call: NA
j_call: TRBJ1-2
v_call: TRBV2
clone_size: NA
cdr3_aa: CASRVQEKGWYGYTF
cdr3_nt: TGTGCCAGCAGGGTACAGGAGAAAGGGTGGTATGGCTACACCTTC

d_call: TRBD1
j_call: TRBJ1-5
v_call: TRBV19
clone_size: NA
cdr3_aa: CASSHPGQTTWPQHF
cdr3_nt: TGTGCCAGTAGTCATCCGGGACAGACCACATGGCCCCAGCATTTT

d_call: NA
j_call: TRBJ2-1
v_call: TRBV25-1
clone_size: NA
cdr3_aa: CASSEYLGPNNEQFF
cdr3_nt: TGTGCCAGCAGTGAATATTTGGGGCCTAACAATGAGCAGTTCTTC

d_call: TRBD1
j_call: TRBJ2-7
v_call: TRBV5-6
clone_size: NA
cdr3_aa: CASSLVQGVYEQYF
cdr3_nt: TGTGCCAGCAGCTTGGTACAGGGGGTATACGAGCAGTACTTC

d_call: NA
j_call: TRBJ2-7
v_call: TRBV7-3
clone_size: NA
cdr3_aa: CASSLFYEQYF
cdr3_nt: TGTGCCAGCAGCCTTTTCTACGAGCAGTACTTC

d_call: TRBD2
j_call: TRBJ2-7
v_call: TRBV6-1
clone_size: NA
cdr3_aa: CASSEARGTLGYEQYF
cdr3_nt: TGTGCCAGCAGTGAAGCGCGGGGGACCCTGGGATACGAGCAGTACTTC

d_call: NA
j_call: TRBJ1-3
v_call: TRBV10-3
clone_size: NA
cdr3_aa: CAISRGLLSSGNTIYF
cdr3_nt: TGTGCCATCAGTAGGGGACTGCTGAGCTCTGGAAACACCATATATTTT

d_call: NA
j_call: TRBJ2-7
v_call: TRBV6-1
clone_size: NA
cdr3_aa: CASSEQEGLHEQYF
cdr3_nt: TGTGCCAGCAGTGAACAGGAGGGGCTGCACGAGCAGTACTTC

d_call: TRBD1
j_call: TRBJ1-5
v_call: TRBV4-1
clone_size: NA
cdr3_aa: CASSLDRGQPQHF
cdr3_nt: TGCGCCAGCAGTCTTGACAGGGGACAGCCCCAGCATTTT

d_call: NA
j_call: TRBJ2-1
v_call: TRBV7-9
clone_size: NA
cdr3_aa: CASSFVQGGHEQFF
cdr3_nt: TGTGCCAGCAGCTTTGTTCAGGGGGGTCATGAGCAGTTCTTC

d_call: NA
j_call: TRBJ2-2
v_call: TRBV7-2
clone_size: once
cdr3_aa: CASSWDSLTGELFF
cdr3_nt: TGTGCCAGCAGCTGGGACTCACTAACCGGGGAGCTGTTTTTT

d_call: NA
j_call: TRBJ1-2
v_call: TRBV10-3
clone_size: NA
cdr3_aa: CAISVGPKEGPINYGYTF
cdr3_nt: TGTGCCATCAGTGTGGGCCCCAAGGAGGGGCCGATAAACTATGGCTACACCTTC

d_call: NA
j_call: TRBJ1-2
v_call: TRBV19
clone_size: NA
cdr3_aa: CASSLEGRSGLYGYTF
cdr3_nt: TGTGCCAGTAGTCTTGAGGGCCGTTCGGGTCTTTATGGCTACACCTTC

d_call: TRBD1
j_call: TRBJ1-2
v_call: TRBV5-1
clone_size: NA
cdr3_aa: CASSPQGQGIWGYTF
cdr3_nt: TGCGCCAGCAGCCCCCAGGGACAGGGTATTTGGGGCTACACCTTC

d_call: NA
j_call: TRBJ1-1
v_call: TRBV6-1
clone_size: few
cdr3_aa: CASSEEGGEAAEAFF
cdr3_nt: TGTGCCAGCAGTGAAGAAGGCGGTGAAGCGGCTGAAGCTTTCTTT

d_call: NA
j_call: TRBJ1-4
v_call: TRBV13
clone_size: NA
cdr3_aa: CASSLGGGPIEKLFF
cdr3_nt: TGTGCCAGCAGCTTAGGCGGGGGGCCTATTGAAAAACTGTTTTTT

d_call: TRBD1
j_call: TRBJ1-6
v_call: TRBV13
clone_size: NA
cdr3_aa: CASSFRQGKASNSPLHF
cdr3_nt: TGTGCCAGCAGCTTTCGACAGGGGAAGGCTTCTAATTCACCCCTCCACTTT

d_call: TRBD1
j_call: TRBJ1-2
v_call: TRBV27
clone_size: NA
cdr3_aa: CASSPSTGNGYTF
cdr3_nt: TGTGCCAGCAGCCCCTCGACAGGGAACGGCTACACCTTC

d_call: TRBD2
j_call: TRBJ2-3
v_call: TRBV5-1
clone_size: once
cdr3_aa: CASSSGLAGGASLDTQYF
cdr3_nt: TGCGCCAGCAGCTCCGGACTAGCGGGGGGCGCAAGCCTGGATACGCAGTATTTT

d_call: NA
j_call: TRBJ1-3
v_call: TRBV6-5
clone_size: NA
cdr3_aa: CASKQGHTIYF
cdr3_nt: TGTGCCAGCAAACAGGGTCACACCATATATTTT

d_call: NA
j_call: TRBJ2-7
v_call: TRBV2
clone_size: NA
cdr3_aa: CASNPRTLGGYEQYF
cdr3_nt: TGTGCCAGCAACCCTCGGACTTTAGGGGGCTACGAGCAGTACTTC

d_call: NA
j_call: TRBJ2-3
v_call: TRBV11-2
clone_size: NA
cdr3_aa: CASSLDRTVSTDTQYF
cdr3_nt: TGTGCCAGCAGCTTAGATCGGACAGTTAGCACAGATACGCAGTATTTT

d_call: NA
j_call: TRBJ1-1
v_call: TRBV7-3
clone_size: NA
cdr3_aa: CASSFGQITEAFF
cdr3_nt: TGTGCCAGCAGCTTCGGACAGATAACTGAAGCTTTCTTT

d_call: TRBD1
j_call: TRBJ1-1
v_call: TRBV5-1
clone_size: NA
cdr3_aa: CASSLRTGAIDTEAFF
cdr3_nt: TGCGCCAGCAGCCTGCGAACAGGGGCGATCGACACTGAAGCTTTCTTT

d_call: NA
j_call: TRBJ2-3
v_call: TRBV11-3
clone_size: once
cdr3_aa: CASSLGGRGTHTDTQYF
cdr3_nt: TGTGCCAGCAGCTTAGGTGGCAGGGGAACTCACACAGATACGCAGTATTTT

d_call: NA
j_call: TRBJ1-3
v_call: TRBV6-1
clone_size: NA
cdr3_aa: CASSVLGGALSRSGNTIYF
cdr3_nt: TGTGCCAGCAGTGTCTTGGGAGGGGCCCTCTCCCGAAGTGGAAACACCATATATTTT

d_call: TRBD2
j_call: TRBJ2-5
v_call: TRBV5-4
clone_size: NA
cdr3_aa: CASFTTRLAGGRGVETQYF
cdr3_nt: TGTGCCAGCTTTACCACCCGACTAGCGGGGGGGCGTGGTGTAGAGACCCAGTACTTC

d_call: NA
j_call: TRBJ1-1
v_call: TRBV25-1
clone_size: NA
cdr3_aa: CASSAAGRNTEAFF
cdr3_nt: TGTGCCAGCAGTGCGGCAGGGCGGAACACTGAAGCTTTCTTT